These 19 T cell receptor beta chains share one sample of origin, sequenced in a study of molecular identifiers for immune sequencing clone quantification. TCRdb independently ran MiXCR on the PCR reads; one entry per CDR3 protein. The table shows some 580,000 distinct CDR3 sequences, with roughly 27% occurring only once. Sample: naive CD8+ T cells from blood, with Jurkat cell RNA spiked in. The subset denotes: FACS-sorted CD8+CD4-CCR7+CD45RA+ naive T cells. These TCRs come from a human donor in good health. Some libraries in this study had Jurkat cell RNA spiked in.

The chain recombines TRBV19 with TRBJ1-5, with D tentatively TRBD1 (6 bases). Trimming left V 3 bases short and J 10 bases short, with 16 bases between. The CDR3 length is 14 residues. CDR1 and CDR2 (germline): LNHDA, SQIVND (reference sequence). CDR3 bases: TGTGCCAGTAGTATGCAGGGGCCCGATGCTCCCCAGCATTTT. Translating gives CASSMQGPDAPQHF.

Regarding this clonotype: A clone one base away is much larger, so this may be a read error. This chain connects TRBV7-9 to TRBJ1-1; D not resolved. The CDR3 spans 12 residues. V lost 2 bases, J lost 11 bases, and 12 bases lay in between. Germline V lookup: CDR1 SEHNR, CDR2 FQNEAQ (reference sequence). CDR3 protein: CASSLTDGRAFF. DNA for the CDR3: TGTGCCAGCAGCTTAACCGACGGTCGGGCTTTCTTT. Based on the CDR3 plus reference TRBV7-9 and TRBJ1-1, the full variable domain is DTGVSQNPRHKITKRGQNVTFRCDPISEHNRLYWYRQTLGQGPEFLTYFQNEAQLEKSRLLSDRFSAERPKGSFSTLEIQRTEQGDSAMYLCASSLTDGRAFFGQGTRLTVV.

There are many counts of this clonotype. The chain recombines TRBV7-9 with TRBJ1-5; no firm D call. V was shortened by 5 bases and J by 8 bases, with 13 bases between the two germline ends. The germline V gene encodes CDR1 SEHNR and CDR2 FQNEAQ (reference sequence). The CDR3 runs 13 residues. CDR3 DNA: TGTGCCAGCAGCCCAGGAGTTAATGAGCCCCAGCATTTT. Protein product: CASSPGVNEPQHF.

This clonotype appeared many times. The chain has TRBV30 and TRBJ2-1; no reliable D call. Per germline, CDR1 GTSNPN and CDR2 SVGIG (reference sequence). The CDR3 sequence is 13 residues long. V lost 2 bases, J lost 2 bases, and 7 bases lay in between. CDR3 coding DNA: TGTGCCTGGAGTCCTGGGCCCTACAATGAGCAGTTCTTC. The encoded protein is CAWSPGPYNEQFF.

At least ten counts were recorded for this clonotype. J is TRBJ2-6 and V is TRBV21-1; the D segment call TRBD2 is taken from the table without a DNA check. TRBV21-1 is a pseudogene locus. This CDR3 has 17 residues. Written as DNA, the CDR3 is TGTGCCAGCAGCAAACCTCCCTTCCTCTCTGGGGCCAACGTCCTGACTTTC. Protein product: CASSKPPFLSGANVLTF.

This clonotype was recorded many times. The chain combines TRBV24-1 with TRBJ1-5; D is unresolved. Germline CDR1 and CDR2: KGHDR and SFDVKD. CDR3 size: 13 residues. V shed 1 base and J shed 5 bases, with 5 bases lying between them. The CDR3 nucleotides are TGTGCCACCAGTGATTTAGGCTATCAGCCCCAGCATTTT. It translates to CATSDLGYQPQHF.

This clonotype was seen many times. This chain connects TRBV20-1 to TRBJ2-7; D perhaps matches TRBD2 (6 bases). There are 15 residues in the CDR3. The germline CDR1 and CDR2 sequences are DFQATT and SNEGSKA (reference sequence). V was clipped by 0 bases and J by 4 bases, with 16 bases between them. CDR3 coding DNA: TGCAGTGCTAGAGACATCGGGGGTTCCGGGTACGAGCAGTACTTC. This codes for CSARDIGGSGYEQYF.

This clonotype was seen repeatedly, ten times or more. In DNA form, the CDR3 reads TGTGCCAGCAGCTTGGCCGCAGTCGACGGGACTAGTCCCTACGAGCAGTACTTC. The encoded protein is CASSLAAVDGTSPYEQYF. The chain links TRBV5-5 to TRBJ2-7, with 8 bases lining up with TRBD2. Trimming removed 0 bases from V and 2 bases from J; junction bases left unmatched: 13. The germline gives CDR1 SGHKS, CDR2 YYEKEE (reference sequence). The CDR3 has 18 amino acids.

With regard to this clonotype: This may be a read error: a much more frequent sequence differs by one nucleotide. The rearrangement uses TRBV29-1 and TRBJ2-3, with a possible D match to TRBD2 (6 bases). Per the germline V gene, CDR1 is SQVTM and CDR2 is ANQGSEA. CDR3 length: 12 residues. CDR3 coding DNA: TGCAGCGTTACTAGCATCACAGTTACGCAGTATTTT. This gives the protein CSVTSITVTQYF.

This sequence joins TRBV11-2 and TRBJ2-3; no clear D. Germline assignment: CDR1 SGHAT and CDR2 FQNNGV. The V and J ends lost 0 bases and 0 bases respectively, with 10 bases between them. The CDR3 covers 16 residues. The chain's CDR3 is CASSLDRPSSTDTQYF. The CDR3 bases are TGTGCCAGCAGCTTAGACAGACCCTCTAGCACAGATACGCAGTATTTT.

The chain has TRBV20-1 and TRBJ1-2; D call uncertain. In germline, CDR1 is DFQATT, CDR2 SNEGSKA (reference sequence). CDR3 length: 12 amino acids. Trimming stripped 2 bases from V and 4 bases from J, with 8 bases between. The CDR3 DNA is TGCAGTGCTAGAACCCCGGCCTATGGCTACACCTTC. Encoded protein: CSARTPAYGYTF.

This clonotype was recorded at least ten times. This chain links TRBV20-1 with TRBJ2-2; D unclear. Germline loops: CDR1 DFQATT, CDR2 SNEGSKA (reference sequence). V shed 6 bases and J shed 3 bases, with 8 bases lying between them. CDR3 length: 12 residues. The CDR3 sequence: CSATHHTGELFF. In DNA form, the CDR3 reads TGCAGTGCAACTCATCACACCGGGGAGCTGTTTTTT.

This clonotype has only a few counts. The V and J genes are TRBV4-1 and TRBJ1-2; 7 positions agree with TRBD1. Losses at the gene ends were 0 bases for V and 4 bases for J; bases not matched to a gene: 5. Germline V lookup: CDR1 MGHRA, CDR2 YSYEKL. This CDR3 contains 15 residues. CDR3 in amino acids: CASSQEGQEIYGYTF. The CDR3 DNA follows: TGCGCCAGCAGCCAAGAAGGACAGGAGATCTATGGCTACACCTTC.

Note on this clonotype: The junction shows a germline mismatch at one end, possibly a read error. The gene calls are TRBV7-9 and TRBJ2-1, with D maybe TRBD2 (5 bases). The germline CDR1 and CDR2 sequences are SEHNR and FQNEAQ (reference sequence). This CDR3 has 13 amino acids. CDR3 DNA sequence: TGTGCCAGCAGCTTAGACGTACCCGGGGAGCAGGTCTTC. It codes for CASSLDVPGEQVF.

This clonotype was recorded only once. A much bigger clone sits one base away, suggesting this may be a read error. The rearrangement joins TRBV30 to TRBJ1-4; D is perhaps TRBD1 (5 bases). The CDR3 runs to 13 residues. Looked up from germline, CDR1 is GTSNPN and CDR2 is SVGIG (reference sequence). CDR3 protein: CTWSVLLGTKLFF. CDR3 bases: TGTACCTGGAGTGTACTTCTCGGGACAAAACTGTTTTTT.

This clonotype appeared a few times. The CDR3 DNA sequence: TGTGCCAGCAGCTTAAGTTGTCGAGAGAGGAGGGAAAAACTGTTTTTT. It yields the protein CASSLSCRERREKLFF. The genes are TRBV7-8 and TRBJ1-4, with unresolved D. The V gene lost 2 bases and the J gene lost 8 bases, with 18 bases spanning the gap. The germline V gene has CDR1 SGHVS and CDR2 FQNEAQ. The CDR3 length is 16 residues.

This clonotype has at least ten counts. V is TRBV6-5 and J is TRBJ2-1, with D perhaps being TRBD1 or TRBD2 (6 bases each). The CDR3 sequence is 12 residues long. Germline-derived CDR1 and CDR2 are MNHEY and SVGAGI. Trimming removed 2 bases at V and 10 bases at J, with 9 bases between. DNA of the CDR3: TGTGCCAGCAGTTACAGGGGGGTAGAGCAGTTCTTC. This gives the protein CASSYRGVEQFF.

The chain carries TRBV6-2 or TRBV6-3 and TRBJ2-2; weak D call: TRBD2 (5 bases). CDR1 MNHEY and CDR2 SVGEGT come from the germline V gene. This CDR3 comprises 15 residues. The germline V and J ends were trimmed by 2 bases and 4 bases, with 11 bases remaining between them. CDR3 amino acids: CASSYLGGFTGELFF. The CDR3 DNA reads TGTGCCAGCAGTTACCTTGGCGGGTTCACCGGGGAGCTGTTTTTT.

This clonotype was counted at least ten times. The chain joins TRBV5-1 to TRBJ2-7, with TRBD1 matching 10 bases. Looked up from germline, CDR1 is SGHRS and CDR2 is YFSETQ. Germline trimming cut 0 bases from V and 4 bases from J; bases unmatched to any gene: 13. This CDR3 contains 18 residues. The DNA for the CDR3 is TGCGCCAGCAGCTTGGGCCCCCGCGTACCGGGACAGGGGTACGAGCAGTACTTC. Translated, it gives CASSLGPRVPGQGYEQYF.